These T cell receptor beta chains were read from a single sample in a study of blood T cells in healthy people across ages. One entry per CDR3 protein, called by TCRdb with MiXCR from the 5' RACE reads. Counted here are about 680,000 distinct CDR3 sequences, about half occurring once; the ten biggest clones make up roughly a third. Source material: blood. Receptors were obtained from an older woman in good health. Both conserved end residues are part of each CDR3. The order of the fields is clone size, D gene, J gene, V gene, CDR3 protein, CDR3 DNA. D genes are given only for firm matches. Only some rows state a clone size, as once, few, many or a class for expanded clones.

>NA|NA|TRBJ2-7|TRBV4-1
CASSPFYQDSYEQYF
TGCGCCAGCAGCCCTTTTTACCAGGACTCCTACGAGCAGTACTTC
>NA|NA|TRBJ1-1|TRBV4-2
CASSQVEGSNTEAFF
TGTGCCAGCAGCCAAGTCGAGGGATCGAACACTGAAGCTTTCTTT
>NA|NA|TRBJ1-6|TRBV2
CASSLGSSWSPLHF
TGTGCCAGCAGTCTCGGGTCCAGCTGGTCACCCCTCCACTTT
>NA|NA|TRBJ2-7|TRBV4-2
CASSHPKGGSYEQYF
TGTGCCAGCAGCCACCCAAAGGGGGGTTCCTACGAGCAGTACTTC
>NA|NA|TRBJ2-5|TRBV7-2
CASSLGVLGGQETQYF
TGTGCCAGCAGCTTAGGTGTTTTGGGCGGTCAAGAGACCCAGTACTTC
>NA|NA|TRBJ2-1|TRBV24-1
CAASSSSNEQFF
TGTGCCGCCAGTAGCAGTTCCAATGAGCAGTTCTTC
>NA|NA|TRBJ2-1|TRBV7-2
CASSLDEVVGEQFF
TGTGCCAGCAGCTTAGATGAGGTGGTGGGGGAGCAGTTCTTC
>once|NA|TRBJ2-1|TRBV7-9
CASSMGLRVDNEQFF
TGTGCCAGCAGTATGGGGCTAAGGGTGGATAATGAGCAGTTCTTC
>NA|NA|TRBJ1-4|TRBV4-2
CASSQERTGEKLFF
TGTGCCAGCAGCCAGGAAAGGACGGGGGAAAAACTGTTTTTT
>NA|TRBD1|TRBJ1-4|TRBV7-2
CASSPRQGASEKLFF
TGTGCCAGCAGCCCTCGACAGGGGGCAAGTGAAAAACTGTTTTTT
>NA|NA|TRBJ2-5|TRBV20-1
CSASDGETQYF
TGCAGTGCTAGCGATGGGGAGACCCAGTACTTC
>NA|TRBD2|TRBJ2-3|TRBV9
CASSVEGSGGSTDTQYF
TGTGCCAGCAGCGTAGAGGGTAGCGGGGGAAGCACAGATACGCAGTATTTT
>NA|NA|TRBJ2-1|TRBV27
CASSLGYHALNEQFF
TGTGCCAGCAGTTTGGGCTACCACGCCCTCAATGAGCAGTTCTTC
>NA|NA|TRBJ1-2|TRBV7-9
CASGPEALVGYTF
TGTGCCAGCGGACCGGAGGCATTGGTGGGCTACACCTTC
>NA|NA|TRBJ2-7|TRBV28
CASSLLPGDYEQYF
TGTGCCAGCAGTCTACTACCCGGGGACTACGAGCAGTACTTC
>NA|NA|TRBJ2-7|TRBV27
CASSPSDVSSYEQYF
TGTGCCAGCAGTCCCTCAGACGTTAGCTCCTACGAGCAGTACTTC
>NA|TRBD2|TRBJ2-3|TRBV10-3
CAIKGTSVQYF
TGTGCCATCAAAGGGACTAGTGTCCAGTATTTT
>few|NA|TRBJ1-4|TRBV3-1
CASSQMRTTNEKLFF
TGTGCCAGCAGCCAAATGAGAACAACTAATGAAAAACTGTTTTTT
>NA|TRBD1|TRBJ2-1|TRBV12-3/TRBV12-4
CASSFGRGPNEQFF
TGTGCCAGCAGTTTTGGCAGGGGGCCCAATGAGCAGTTCTTC
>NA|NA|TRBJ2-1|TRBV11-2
CASGAPPYNEQFF
TGTGCCAGCGGCGCTCCACCCTACAATGAGCAGTTCTTC
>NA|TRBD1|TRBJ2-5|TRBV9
CASSKTGGNPSKETQYF
TGTGCCAGCAGCAAGACAGGGGGCAATCCCTCCAAAGAGACCCAGTACTTC
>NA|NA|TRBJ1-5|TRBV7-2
CASSPLGGWETRHF
TGTGCCAGCAGCCCCTTGGGAGGATGGGAGACCCGGCATTTT
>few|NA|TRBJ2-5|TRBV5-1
CASSLKGTAGGQETQYF
TGCGCCAGCAGCTTGAAGGGAACAGCGGGCGGACAAGAGACCCAGTACTTC
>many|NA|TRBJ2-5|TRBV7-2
CASTHYETQYF
TGTGCCAGCACCCATTACGAGACCCAGTACTTC
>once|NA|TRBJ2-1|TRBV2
CASRGRDQETQFF
TGTGCCAGCAGGGGGCGGGACCAAGAGACCCAGTTCTTC
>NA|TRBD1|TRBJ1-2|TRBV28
CASSTRDSYGYTF
TGTGCCAGCAGTACCCGGGACAGCTATGGCTACACCTTC
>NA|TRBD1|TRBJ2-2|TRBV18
CASSPLGARGTTNTGELFF
TGTGCCAGCTCACCACTCGGGGCCAGGGGGACAACCAACACCGGGGAGCTGTTTTTT
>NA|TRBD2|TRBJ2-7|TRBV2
CASRPGLAGYEQYF
TGTGCCAGCAGACCGGGACTAGCGGGATACGAGCAGTACTTC
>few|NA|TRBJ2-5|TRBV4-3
CASSQDRSGVETQYF
TGCGCCAGCAGCCAAGATCGCTCCGGGGTAGAGACCCAGTACTTC
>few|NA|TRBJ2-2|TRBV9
CASSPTVNTGELFF
TGTGCCAGCAGCCCGACAGTGAACACCGGGGAGCTGTTTTTT
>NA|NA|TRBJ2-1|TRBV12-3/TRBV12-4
CASSFQGLGRNEQFF
TGTGCCAGCAGTTTTCAAGGACTGGGGAGGAATGAGCAGTTCTTC
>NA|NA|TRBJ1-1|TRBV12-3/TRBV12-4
CASRLGASMNTEAFF
TGTGCCAGCCGGCTCGGGGCGTCCATGAACACTGAAGCTTTCTTT
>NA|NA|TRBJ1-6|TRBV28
CASSSGGSPPHF
TGTGCCAGCAGTTCTGGGGGATCACCCCCCCACTTT
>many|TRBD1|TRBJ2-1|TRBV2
CASRSTGTAGFF
TGTGCCAGCAGGTCTACCGGGACAGCCGGGTTCTTC
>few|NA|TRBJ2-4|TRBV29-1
CSVAHRPLAKNIQYF
TGCAGCGTTGCCCACAGACCCTTAGCCAAAAACATTCAGTACTTC
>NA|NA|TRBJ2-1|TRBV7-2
CASSVDGYNEQFF
TGTGCCAGCAGCGTTGATGGTTACAATGAGCAGTTCTTC
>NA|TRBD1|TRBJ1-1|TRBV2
CASIPPRDRDTEAFF
TGTGCCAGCATTCCTCCACGGGACAGGGACACTGAAGCTTTCTTT
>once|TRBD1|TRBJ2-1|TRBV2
CASSEGTGKYNEQFF
TGTGCCAGCAGTGAAGGGACAGGGAAGTACAATGAGCAGTTCTTC
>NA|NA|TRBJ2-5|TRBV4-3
CASSQEGGQKPETQYF
TGCGCCAGCAGCCAAGAGGGGGGCCAAAAGCCGGAGACCCAGTACTTC
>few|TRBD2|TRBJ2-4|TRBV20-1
CSALRTSGGPSAKNIQYF
TGCAGTGCCTTACGGACTAGCGGTGGACCCTCGGCCAAAAACATTCAGTACTTC
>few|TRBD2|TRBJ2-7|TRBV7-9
CASSRTSGNAYEQYF
TGTGCCAGCAGCCGGACTAGCGGGAACGCCTACGAGCAGTACTTC
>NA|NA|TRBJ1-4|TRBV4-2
CASSRGQDSEKLFF
TGTGCCAGCAGCCGCGGTCAGGATAGTGAAAAACTGTTTTTT
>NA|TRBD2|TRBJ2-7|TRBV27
CASRERGLAGGSGELYNEQYF
TGTGCCAGCAGGGAAAGGGGACTAGCGGGAGGTTCAGGGGAACTATACAATGAGCAGTACTTC
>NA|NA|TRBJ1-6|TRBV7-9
CASSSSLKQGTDNSPLHF
TGTGCCAGCAGCAGCTCCTTAAAACAGGGTACTGATAATTCACCCCTCCACTTT
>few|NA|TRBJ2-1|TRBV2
CASRTVGNEQFF
TGTGCCAGCAGGACGGTAGGCAATGAGCAGTTCTTC
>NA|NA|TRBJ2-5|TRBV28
CAGSVREIKETQYF
TGTGCCGGCAGTGTCAGGGAAATTAAAGAGACCCAGTACTTC
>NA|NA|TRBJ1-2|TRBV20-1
CSAARDGGREGYTF
TGCAGTGCCGCCAGGGACGGGGGGCGTGAGGGCTACACCTTC
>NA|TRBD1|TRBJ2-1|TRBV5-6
CASSRLDRVLLNEQFF
TGTGCCAGCAGCCGCCTCGACAGGGTTTTACTCAATGAGCAGTTCTTC
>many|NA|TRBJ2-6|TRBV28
CASSLGGTGANVLTF
TGTGCCAGCAGTTTAGGGGGGACTGGGGCCAACGTCCTGACTTTC
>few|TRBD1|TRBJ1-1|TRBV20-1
CSARRPQGAGTEAFF
TGCAGTGCTAGAAGACCACAGGGGGCAGGCACTGAAGCTTTCTTT
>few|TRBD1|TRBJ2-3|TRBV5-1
CASSGQGYTDTQYF
TGCGCCAGCTCAGGACAGGGGTACACAGATACGCAGTATTTT